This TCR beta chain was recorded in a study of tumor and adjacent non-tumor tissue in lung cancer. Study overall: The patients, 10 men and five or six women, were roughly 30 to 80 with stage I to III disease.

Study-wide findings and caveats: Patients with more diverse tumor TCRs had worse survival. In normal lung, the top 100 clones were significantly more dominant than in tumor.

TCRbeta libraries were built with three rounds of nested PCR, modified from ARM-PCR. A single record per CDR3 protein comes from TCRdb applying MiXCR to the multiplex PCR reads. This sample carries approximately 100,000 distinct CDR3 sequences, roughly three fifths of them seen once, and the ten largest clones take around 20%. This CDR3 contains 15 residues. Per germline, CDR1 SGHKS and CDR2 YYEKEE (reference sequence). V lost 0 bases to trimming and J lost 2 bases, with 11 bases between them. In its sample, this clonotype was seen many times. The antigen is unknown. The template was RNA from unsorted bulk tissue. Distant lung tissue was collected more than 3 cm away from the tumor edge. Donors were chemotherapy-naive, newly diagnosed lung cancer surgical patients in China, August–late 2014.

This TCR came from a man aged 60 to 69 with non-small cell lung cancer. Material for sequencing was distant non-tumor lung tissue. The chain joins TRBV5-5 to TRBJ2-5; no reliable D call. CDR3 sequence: CASSLVGPGQETQYF. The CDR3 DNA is TGTGCCAGCAGCTTGGTTGGGCCAGGACAAGAGACCCAGTACTTC.